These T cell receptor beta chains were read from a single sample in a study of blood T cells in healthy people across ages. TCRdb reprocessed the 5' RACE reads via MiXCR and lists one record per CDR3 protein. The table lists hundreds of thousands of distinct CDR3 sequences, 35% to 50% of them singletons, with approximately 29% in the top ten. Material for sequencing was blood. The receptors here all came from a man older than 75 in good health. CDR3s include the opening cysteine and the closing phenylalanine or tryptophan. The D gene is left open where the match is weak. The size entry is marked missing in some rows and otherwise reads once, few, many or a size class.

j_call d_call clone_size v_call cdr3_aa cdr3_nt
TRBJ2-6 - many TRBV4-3 CASSQAQASSGANVLTF TGCGCCAGCAGCCAAGCTCAGGCGTCGTCTGGGGCCAACGTCCTGACTTTC
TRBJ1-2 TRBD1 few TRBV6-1 CASNPDRGHGYTF TGTGCCAGCAACCCGGACAGGGGGCATGGCTACACCTTC
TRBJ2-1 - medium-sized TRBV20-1 CSARLRVEGYNEQFF TGCAGTGCTAGACTGAGGGTTGAGGGGTACAATGAGCAGTTCTTC
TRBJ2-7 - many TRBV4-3 CASSQDLGTGFHEQYF TGCGCCAGCAGCCAAGATTTGGGGACTGGGTTTCACGAGCAGTACTTC
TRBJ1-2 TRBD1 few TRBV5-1 CASSRGTGAGRDYGYTF TGCGCCAGCAGCAGGGGGACAGGAGCGGGTCGGGACTATGGCTACACCTTC
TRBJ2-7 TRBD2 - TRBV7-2 CASSLEGLAGGNEQYF TGTGCCAGCAGCTTAGAGGGATTAGCGGGAGGGAACGAGCAGTACTTC
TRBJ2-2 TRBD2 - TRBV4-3 CASSQGTSTNTGELFF TGCGCCAGCAGCCAAGGGACTAGCACGAACACCGGGGAGCTGTTTTTT
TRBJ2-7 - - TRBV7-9 CASSLAGRGWEQYF TGTGCCAGCAGCTTGGCCGGACGGGGATGGGAGCAGTACTTC
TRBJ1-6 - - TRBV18 CASSPGLGASSPLHF TGTGCCAGCTCACCCGGACTGGGCGCGTCCTCACCCCTCCACTTT
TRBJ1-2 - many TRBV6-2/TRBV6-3 CASSTSTGTANYGYTF -
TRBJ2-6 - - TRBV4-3 CASSPIPVPFSGANVLTF TGCGCCAGCAGCCCTATCCCAGTTCCCTTCTCTGGGGCCAACGTCCTGACTTTC
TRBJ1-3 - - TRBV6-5 CASRYTGTKSGNTIYF TGTGCCAGCAGGTATACCGGGACTAAATCTGGAAACACCATATATTTT
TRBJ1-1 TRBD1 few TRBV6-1 CASSDPGGNTEAFF TGTGCCAGCAGTGATCCAGGGGGAAACACTGAAGCTTTCTTT
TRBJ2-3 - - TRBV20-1 CSARDPPDTQYF TGCAGTGCTAGAGACCCCCCAGATACGCAGTATTTT
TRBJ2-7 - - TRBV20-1 CSVLRPGAPYEQYF TGCAGTGTCCTTCGGCCGGGGGCCCCCTACGAGCAGTACTTC
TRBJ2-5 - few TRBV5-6 CASFRQGGSETQYF TGTGCCAGCTTTAGGCAGGGGGGGTCGGAGACCCAGTACTTC
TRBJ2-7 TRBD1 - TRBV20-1 CSATTLSPGGDEQYF TGCAGTGCTACGACTCTCTCCCCAGGGGGCGACGAGCAGTACTTC
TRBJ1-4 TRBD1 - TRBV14 CASSPNRGTANEKLFF TGTGCCAGCAGCCCCAATCGTGGGACAGCGAATGAAAAACTGTTTTTT
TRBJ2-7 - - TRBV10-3 CAISEKAGRGEQYF TGTGCCATCAGTGAGAAAGCAGGGCGAGGCGAGCAGTACTTC
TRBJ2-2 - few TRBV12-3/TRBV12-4 CASTPLTANTGELFF TGTGCCAGCACCCCCCTGACAGCGAACACCGGGGAGCTGTTTTTT
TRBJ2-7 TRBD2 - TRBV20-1 CSARSGRASGKDEQYF TGCAGTGCTAGATCCGGGAGGGCTAGCGGCAAGGACGAGCAGTACTTC
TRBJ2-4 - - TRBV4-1 CASSQILTRQAKNIQYF TGCGCCAGCAGCCAAATCCTCACCAGGCAAGCCAAAAACATTCAGTACTTC
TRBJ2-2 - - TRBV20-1 CSARGLGRFGELFF TGCAGTGCTAGAGGCCTTGGGAGATTCGGGGAGCTGTTTTTT
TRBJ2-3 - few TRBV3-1 CASAGDTQYF TGTGCCAGCGCCGGGGATACGCAGTATTTT
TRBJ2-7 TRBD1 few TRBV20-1 CSARAPGQGNYEQYF TGCAGTGCTAGAGCCCCGGGACAGGGAAACTACGAGCAGTACTTC
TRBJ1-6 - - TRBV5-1 CASSLGSNYNSPLHF TGCGCCAGCAGCTTGGGGAGCAATTATAATTCACCCCTCCACTTT
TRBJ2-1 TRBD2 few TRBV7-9 CASNFVAGGIYEQFF TGTGCCAGCAACTTTGTAGCGGGAGGTATCTATGAGCAGTTCTTC
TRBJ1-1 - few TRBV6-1 CASSRERAGEAFF TGTGCCAGCAGCCGGGAAAGAGCAGGTGAAGCTTTCTTT
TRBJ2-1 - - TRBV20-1 CSASRAGAAYNEQFF TGCAGTGCTAGTAGGGCGGGGGCTGCCTACAATGAGCAGTTCTTC
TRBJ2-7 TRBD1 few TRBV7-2 CASSASYGTGYEQYF TGTGCCAGCAGCGCAAGTTATGGGACAGGCTACGAGCAGTACTTC
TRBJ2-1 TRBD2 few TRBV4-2 CASSQSGLAGGTINEQFF TGTGCCAGCAGCCAGTCGGGACTAGCGGGGGGTACTATAAATGAGCAGTTCTTC
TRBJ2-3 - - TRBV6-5 CASSDSSRDTQYF TGTGCCAGCAGTGACTCCTCGAGAGATACGCAGTATTTT
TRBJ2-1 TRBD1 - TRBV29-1 CSVGGTGQYNEQFF TGCAGCGTTGGGGGGACAGGGCAGTACAATGAGCAGTTCTTC
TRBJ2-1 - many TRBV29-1 CSVAPKNNEQFF TGCAGCGTGGCCCCGAAAAACAATGAGCAGTTCTTC
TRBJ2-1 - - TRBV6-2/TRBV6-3 CASSSRVGNEQFF TGTGCCAGCAGTAGCAGGGTCGGCAATGAGCAGTTCTTC
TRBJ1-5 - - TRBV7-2 CASFLAREDQPQHF TGTGCCAGCTTCTTAGCGCGGGAAGATCAGCCCCAGCATTTT
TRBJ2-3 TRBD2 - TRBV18 CASSRRLAVTDTQYF TGTGCCAGCTCACGCCGGCTAGCGGTAACAGATACGCAGTATTTT
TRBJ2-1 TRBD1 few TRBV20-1 CSASGFPGQPQFF TGCAGTGCTAGCGGTTTTCCGGGACAGCCGCAGTTCTTC
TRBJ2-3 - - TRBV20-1 CSARFGSGADTQYF TGCAGTGCTAGATTTGGTAGCGGTGCAGATACGCAGTATTTT
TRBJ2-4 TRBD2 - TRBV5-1 CASSLGTSVGNIQYF TGCGCCAGCAGCTTGGGGACTAGCGTTGGAAACATTCAGTACTTC
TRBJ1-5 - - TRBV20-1 CSASHTGQGNQPQHF TGCAGTGCTAGCCACACCGGGCAGGGCAATCAGCCCCAGCATTTT
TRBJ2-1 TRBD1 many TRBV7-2 CASSTGDRDYNEQFF TGTGCCAGCAGCACCGGGGACAGGGATTACAATGAGCAGTTCTTC
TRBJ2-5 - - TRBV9 CASSADPYGETQYF TGTGCCAGCAGCGCGGACCCTTACGGGGAGACCCAGTACTTC
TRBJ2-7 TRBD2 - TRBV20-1 CSAQRPGLAGGAYEQYF TGCAGTGCTCAGAGACCGGGACTAGCGGGGGGAGCCTACGAGCAGTACTTC
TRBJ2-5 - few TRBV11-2 CASSPSRGYQETQYF TGTGCCAGCAGCCCTTCCAGGGGTTACCAAGAGACCCAGTACTTC
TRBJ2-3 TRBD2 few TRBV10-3 CAIRPGLAGGTSTDTQYF TGTGCCATCAGACCAGGACTAGCGGGTGGGACTAGCACAGATACGCAGTATTTT
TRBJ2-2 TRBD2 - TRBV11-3 CASSLGVAGNTGELFF TGTGCCAGCAGCTTAGGGGTAGCGGGTAACACCGGGGAGCTGTTTTTT